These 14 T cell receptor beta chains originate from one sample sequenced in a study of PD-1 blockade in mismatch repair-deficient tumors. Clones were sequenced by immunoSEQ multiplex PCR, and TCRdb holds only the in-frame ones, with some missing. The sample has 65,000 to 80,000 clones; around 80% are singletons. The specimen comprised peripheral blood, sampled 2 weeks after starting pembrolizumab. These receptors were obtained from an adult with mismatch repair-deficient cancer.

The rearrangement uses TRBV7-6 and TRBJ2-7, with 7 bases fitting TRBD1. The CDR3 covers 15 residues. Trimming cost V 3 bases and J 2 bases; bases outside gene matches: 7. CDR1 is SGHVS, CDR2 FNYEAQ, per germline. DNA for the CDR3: TGTGCCAGCAGCTTGTCCGGGACAGCTACCTACGAGCAGTACTTC. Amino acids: CASSLSGTATYEQYF.

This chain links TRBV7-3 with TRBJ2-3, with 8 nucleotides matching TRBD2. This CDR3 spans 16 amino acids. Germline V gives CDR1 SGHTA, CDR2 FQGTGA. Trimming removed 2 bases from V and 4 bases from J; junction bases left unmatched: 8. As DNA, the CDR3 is TGTGCCAGCAGCTTAGGCAACGGGAGGGGGGCAGATACGCAGTATTTT. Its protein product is CASSLGNGRGADTQYF.

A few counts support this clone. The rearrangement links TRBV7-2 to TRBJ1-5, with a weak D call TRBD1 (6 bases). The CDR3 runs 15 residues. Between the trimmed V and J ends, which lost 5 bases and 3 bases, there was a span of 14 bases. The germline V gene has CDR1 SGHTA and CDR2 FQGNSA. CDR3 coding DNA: TGTGCCAGCAGCGGTGGACAGTCTTACAATCAGCCCCAGCATTTT. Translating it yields CASSGGQSYNQPQHF.

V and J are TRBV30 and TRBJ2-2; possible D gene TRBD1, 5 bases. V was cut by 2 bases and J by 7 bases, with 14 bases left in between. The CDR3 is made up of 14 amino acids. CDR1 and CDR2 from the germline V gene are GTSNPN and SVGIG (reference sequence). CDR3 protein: CAWSPPRQHGELFF. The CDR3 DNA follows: TGTGCCTGGAGTCCCCCCAGACAGCACGGGGAGCTGTTTTTT.

The CDR3 DNA reads TGTGCCAGCAGCCGTATGGGAGGGACTAGCGGGAGAAGAAAAGAGACCCAGTACTTC. The encoded protein is CASSRMGGTSGRRKETQYF. The V gene is TRBV5-4, the J gene TRBJ2-5; TRBD2 matches 14 bases. Germline V gene sequence: CDR1 SGHNT, CDR2 YYREEE (reference sequence). There are 19 residues in the CDR3. V shed 4 bases and J 3 bases; nucleotides not matched to a gene: 14.

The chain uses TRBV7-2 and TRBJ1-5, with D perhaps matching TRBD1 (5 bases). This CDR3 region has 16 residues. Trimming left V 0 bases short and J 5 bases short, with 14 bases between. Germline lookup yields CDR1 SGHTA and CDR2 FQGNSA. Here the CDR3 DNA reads TGTGCCAGCAGCTTAGCATCCGGGGCCCGGGATCAGCCCCAGCATTTT. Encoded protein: CASSLASGARDQPQHF.

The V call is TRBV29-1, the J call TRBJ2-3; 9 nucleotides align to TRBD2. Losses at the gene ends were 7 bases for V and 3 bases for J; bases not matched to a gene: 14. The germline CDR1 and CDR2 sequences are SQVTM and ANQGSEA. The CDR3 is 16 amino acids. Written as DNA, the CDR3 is TGCAGCGCCCGAACTACGGGGACTAGCTCGACAGATACGCAGTATTTT. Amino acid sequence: CSARTTGTSSTDTQYF.

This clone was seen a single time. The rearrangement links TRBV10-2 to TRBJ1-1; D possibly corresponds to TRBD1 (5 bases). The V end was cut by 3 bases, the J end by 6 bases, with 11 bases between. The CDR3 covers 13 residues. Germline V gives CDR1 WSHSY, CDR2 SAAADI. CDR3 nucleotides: TGCGCCAGCAGTGACACCTTGGGGCCTGAAGCTTTCTTT. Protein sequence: CASSDTLGPEAFF.

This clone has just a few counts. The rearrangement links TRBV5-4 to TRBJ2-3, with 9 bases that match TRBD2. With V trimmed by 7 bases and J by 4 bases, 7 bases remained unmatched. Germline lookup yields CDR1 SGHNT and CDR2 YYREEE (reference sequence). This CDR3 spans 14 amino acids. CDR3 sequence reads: CASRSGGVADTQYF. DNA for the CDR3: TGTGCCAGCCGTAGCGGGGGAGTGGCAGATACGCAGTATTTT.

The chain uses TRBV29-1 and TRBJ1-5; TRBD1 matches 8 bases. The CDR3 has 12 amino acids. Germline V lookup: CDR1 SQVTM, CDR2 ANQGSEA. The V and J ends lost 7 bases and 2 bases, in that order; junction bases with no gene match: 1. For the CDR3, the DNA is TGCAGCGCGGGACAGGGCAATCAGCCCCAGCATTTT. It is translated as CSAGQGNQPQHF.

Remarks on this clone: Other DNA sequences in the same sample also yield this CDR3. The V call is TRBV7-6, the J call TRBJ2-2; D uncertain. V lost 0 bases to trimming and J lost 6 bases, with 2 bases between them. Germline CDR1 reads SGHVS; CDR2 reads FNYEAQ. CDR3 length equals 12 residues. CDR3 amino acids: CASSLAPGELFF. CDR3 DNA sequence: TGTGCCAGCAGCTTAGCCCCCGGGGAGCTGTTTTTT.

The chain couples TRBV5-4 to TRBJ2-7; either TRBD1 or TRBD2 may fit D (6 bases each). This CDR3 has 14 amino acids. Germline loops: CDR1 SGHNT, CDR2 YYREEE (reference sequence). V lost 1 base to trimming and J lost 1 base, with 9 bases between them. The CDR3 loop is CASSLPGASYEQYF. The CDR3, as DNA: TGTGCCAGCAGCTTGCCGGGGGCGTCCTACGAGCAGTACTTC.

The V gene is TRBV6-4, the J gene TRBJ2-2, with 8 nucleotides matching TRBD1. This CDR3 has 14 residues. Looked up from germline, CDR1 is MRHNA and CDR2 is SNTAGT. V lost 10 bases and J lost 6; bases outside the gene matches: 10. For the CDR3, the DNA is TGTGCCACGAGAGAACAGGGGGATTCCGGGGAGCTGTTTTTT. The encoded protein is CATREQGDSGELFF.

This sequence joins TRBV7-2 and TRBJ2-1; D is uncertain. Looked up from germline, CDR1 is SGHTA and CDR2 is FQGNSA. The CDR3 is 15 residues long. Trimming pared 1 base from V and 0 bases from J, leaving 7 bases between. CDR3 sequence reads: CASSLGGVSYNEQFF. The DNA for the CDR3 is TGTGCCAGCAGCTTAGGTGGCGTCTCCTACAATGAGCAGTTCTTC.